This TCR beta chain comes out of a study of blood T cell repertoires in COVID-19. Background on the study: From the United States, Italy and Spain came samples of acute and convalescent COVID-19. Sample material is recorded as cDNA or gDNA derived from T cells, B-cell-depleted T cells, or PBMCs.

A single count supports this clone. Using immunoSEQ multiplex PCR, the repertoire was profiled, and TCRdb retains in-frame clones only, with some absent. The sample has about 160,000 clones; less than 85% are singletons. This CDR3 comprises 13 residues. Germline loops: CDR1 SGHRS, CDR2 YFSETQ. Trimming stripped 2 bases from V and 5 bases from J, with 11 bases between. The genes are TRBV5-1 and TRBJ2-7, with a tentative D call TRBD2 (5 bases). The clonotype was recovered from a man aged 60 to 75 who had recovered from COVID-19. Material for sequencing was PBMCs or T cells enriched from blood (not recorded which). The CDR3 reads CASSFDTGDEQYF. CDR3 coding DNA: TGCGCCAGCAGCTTTGATACCGGGGACGAGCAGTACTTC.